This is a list of T cell receptor beta chains from one sample in a study of T-cell reconstitution after alpha-beta-depleted transplantation in children. TCRdb recomputed calls from the PCR reads with MiXCR, one row per CDR3 protein. The table shows under 300,000 distinct CDR3 sequences, with more than 9% occurring only once. The input for sequencing was peripheral blood, taken 180 days after TCRalphabeta/CD19-depleted stem cell transplant. All receptors come from a male patient aged 2-15 years who had a stem cell transplant for chronic granulomatous disease, so the T cells may come from the graft donor. CDR3s include the opening cysteine and the closing phenylalanine or tryptophan. A D gene is named only where the DNA matches it firmly. Clone size is stated in some rows and not others, as once, few, many or a class when expanded.

CDR3 DNA	CDR3 protein	clone size	V gene	D gene	J gene
TGTGCCAGCAGCTTAAGGAGCGGGAGGAGTGAGCAGTTCTTC	CASSLRSGRSEQFF	many	TRBV7-2	TRBD2	TRBJ2-1
TGTGCCAGCAGCAGACGGACAGGGATAGTTCTAAACACTGAAGCTTTCTTT	CASSRRTGIVLNTEAFF	NA	TRBV9	TRBD1	TRBJ1-1
TGTGCCAGCAGTTTGTACTACCCGAGGACAAACAAGCCCGATCAGCCCCAGCATTTT	CASSLYYPRTNKPDQPQHF	many	TRBV12-3/TRBV12-4	NA	TRBJ1-5
TGTGCCAGCTCGCACCCTTTGATCCGACTACCGATGACCGGGGAGCTGTTTTTT	CASSHPLIRLPMTGELFF	few	TRBV18	NA	TRBJ2-2
TGTGCCAGCTCACCATTGGCGGATCTCTATGGCTATGGCTACACCTTC	CASSPLADLYGYGYTF	many	TRBV18	NA	TRBJ1-2
TGTGCCAGCAGCCAAGATCCGGCCTCGGGGGAGCAGTACTTC	CASSQDPASGEQYF	many	TRBV4-2	NA	TRBJ2-7
TGTGCCAGCAGTCTTATAGCGCCGGCGCTCTCCTACAATGAGCAGTTCTTC	CASSLIAPALSYNEQFF	many	TRBV6-2/TRBV6-3	NA	TRBJ2-1
TGTGCCAGCAACAACCCCGGTACCTACGAGCAGTACTTC	CASNNPGTYEQYF	few	TRBV6-1	NA	TRBJ2-7
TGTGCCAGCAGTTCTATAACGAGCTCCTATAATTCACCCCTCCACTTT	CASSSITSSYNSPLHF	many	TRBV27	NA	TRBJ1-6
TGTGCCAGCAGCTCCCAACTAGTTTTTTACGACAATGAGCAGTTCTTC	CASSSQLVFYDNEQFF	many	TRBV7-8	NA	TRBJ2-1
TGTGCCAGCAGCCCACTAGCGGTCTCCTCAGATACGCAGTATTTT	CASSPLAVSSDTQYF	medium-sized	TRBV11-2	TRBD2	TRBJ2-3
TGTGCCAGCAGCCTGACCTGGGGGAATGAGCAGTTCTTC	CASSLTWGNEQFF	many	TRBV2	NA	TRBJ2-1
TGCGCCAGCTGCCTGGGCCCCACAGATACGCAGTATTTT	CASCLGPTDTQYF	many	TRBV5-1	NA	TRBJ2-3
TGTGCCAGCAGCGTAGGAAGGACTAGCGGGATTGAGACCCAGTACTTC	CASSVGRTSGIETQYF	many	TRBV9	TRBD2	TRBJ2-5
TGTGCCAGCAGTCGATCCGGGACTAGCGTCGACGAGCAGTACTTC	CASSRSGTSVDEQYF	many	TRBV6-1	TRBD2	TRBJ2-7
TGTGCCAGCAAAGGACTAGCGGGGCACAATGAGCAGTTCTTC	CASKGLAGHNEQFF	few	TRBV11-2	TRBD2	TRBJ2-1
TGTGCCAGCAGCTCCTTCGACAGGGTAGGACAAGAGACCCAGTACTTC	CASSSFDRVGQETQYF	many	TRBV7-8	TRBD1	TRBJ2-5
TGCGCCAGCAGCTTGGATCAGACCCAGTACTTC	CASSLDQTQYF	many	TRBV5-1	NA	TRBJ2-5
TGTGCCAGCAGTAAGCTAGCGGGAGGAACCTACGAGCAGTACTTC	CASSKLAGGTYEQYF	many	TRBV6-1	TRBD2	TRBJ2-7
TGCGCCAGCAGCGGAACAGGGGGCCTGGATGAGCAGTTCTTC	CASSGTGGLDEQFF	many	TRBV5-1	TRBD1	TRBJ2-1
TGCAGTGCTAGCCAACCGGGACAGGGAGGGGAGACCCAGTACTTC	CSASQPGQGGETQYF	many	TRBV20-1	TRBD1	TRBJ2-5
TGCGCCAGCAGCTGGACGGGTGACACTGAAGCTTTCTTT	CASSWTGDTEAFF	many	TRBV5-1	NA	TRBJ1-1
TGTGCCAGCAGCTTGCGAACTAGCGGGGGGTTCAATGAGCAGTTCTTC	CASSLRTSGGFNEQFF	NA	TRBV5-4	TRBD2	TRBJ2-1
TGTGCCAGCAGCCGCGACAGATCGGGGGCTTTCTTT	CASSRDRSGAFF	many	TRBV6-2/TRBV6-3	NA	TRBJ1-1
TGTGCCAGCTCACGATCCAGCGGGGTTTTTTACGAGCAGTACTTC	CASSRSSGVFYEQYF	few	TRBV18	TRBD2	TRBJ2-7
TGTGCCAGCAGCGGCTCGGTCGGGTCCTACGAGCAGTACTTC	CASSGSVGSYEQYF	many	TRBV12-3/TRBV12-4	NA	TRBJ2-7
TGTGCCACCAGCCCATGGACAGGGATTTTTGAAAAACTGTTTTTT	CATSPWTGIFEKLFF	many	TRBV15	TRBD1	TRBJ1-4
TGTGCCAGCAGCTTAGTCCCATCGGGAACCGGGGAGCTGTTTTTT	CASSLVPSGTGELFF	few	TRBV5-6	NA	TRBJ2-2